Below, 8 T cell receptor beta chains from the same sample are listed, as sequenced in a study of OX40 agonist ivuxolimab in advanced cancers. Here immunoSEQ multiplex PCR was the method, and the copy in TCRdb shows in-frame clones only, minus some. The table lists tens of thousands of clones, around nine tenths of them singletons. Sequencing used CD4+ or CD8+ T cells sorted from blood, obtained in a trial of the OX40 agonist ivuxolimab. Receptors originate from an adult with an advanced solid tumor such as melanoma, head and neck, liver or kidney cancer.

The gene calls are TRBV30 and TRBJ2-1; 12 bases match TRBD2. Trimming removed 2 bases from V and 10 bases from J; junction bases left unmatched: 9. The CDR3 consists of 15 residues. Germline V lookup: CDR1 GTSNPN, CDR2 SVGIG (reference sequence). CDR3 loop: CAWSRKGLAGGEQFF. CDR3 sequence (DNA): TGTGCCTGGAGTCGTAAGGGGCTAGCGGGAGGGGAGCAGTTCTTC. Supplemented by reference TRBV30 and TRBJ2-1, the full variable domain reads SQTIHQWPATLVQPVGSPLSLECTVEGTSNPNLYWYRQAAGRGLQLLFYSVGIGQISSEVPQNLSASRPQDRQFILSSKKLLLSDSGFYLCAWSRKGLAGGEQFFGPGTRLTVL.

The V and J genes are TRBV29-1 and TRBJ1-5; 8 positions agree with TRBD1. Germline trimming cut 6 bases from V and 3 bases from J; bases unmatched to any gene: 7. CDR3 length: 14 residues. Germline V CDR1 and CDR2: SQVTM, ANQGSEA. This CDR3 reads CSVQGQENNQPQHF. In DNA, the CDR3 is TGCAGCGTCCAGGGACAGGAAAACAATCAGCCCCAGCATTTT.

The chain's CDR3 is CASSQSGRGTNYEQYF. The CDR3 region has the DNA TGCGCCAGCAGCCAATCTGGGAGGGGGACCAACTACGAGCAGTACTTC. The chain couples TRBV4-1 to TRBJ2-7, with D perhaps matching TRBD2 (7 bases). The CDR3 is 16 amino acids. V was cut by 2 bases and J by 3 bases, with 17 bases left in between. Germline V gene lookup returns CDR1 MGHRA and CDR2 YSYEKL.

The CDR3 sequence: CASSPRTKFYEQYF. Written as DNA, the CDR3 is TGTGCCAGCAGCCCCCGGACTAAATTCTACGAGCAGTACTTC. This sequence joins TRBV7-9 and TRBJ2-7; D is possibly TRBD2 (6 bases). Trimming pared 5 bases from V and 3 bases from J, leaving 14 bases between. The CDR3 loop spans 14 amino acids. Germline assignment: CDR1 SEHNR and CDR2 FQNEAQ (reference sequence). The full variable domain, in which reference TRBV7-9 and TRBJ2-7 provide the parts outside the CDR3, is DTGVSQNPRHKITKRGQNVTFRCDPISEHNRLYWYRQTLGQGPEFLTYFQNEAQLEKSRLLSDRFSAERPKGSFSTLEIQRTEQGDSAMYLCASSPRTKFYEQYFGPGTRLTVT.

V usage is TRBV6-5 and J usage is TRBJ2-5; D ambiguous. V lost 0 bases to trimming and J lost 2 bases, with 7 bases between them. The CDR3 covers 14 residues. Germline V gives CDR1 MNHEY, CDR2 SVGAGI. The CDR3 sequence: CASSYSQEQETQYF. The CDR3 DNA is TGTGCCAGCAGTTACTCCCAAGAACAAGAGACCCAGTACTTC.

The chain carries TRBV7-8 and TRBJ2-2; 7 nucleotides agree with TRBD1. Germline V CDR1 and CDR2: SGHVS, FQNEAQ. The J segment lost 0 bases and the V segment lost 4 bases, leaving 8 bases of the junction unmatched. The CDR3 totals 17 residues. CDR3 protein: CASSSGNRGPNTGELFF. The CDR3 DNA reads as TGTGCCAGCAGCTCCGGGAACAGGGGCCCGAACACCGGGGAGCTGTTTTTT.

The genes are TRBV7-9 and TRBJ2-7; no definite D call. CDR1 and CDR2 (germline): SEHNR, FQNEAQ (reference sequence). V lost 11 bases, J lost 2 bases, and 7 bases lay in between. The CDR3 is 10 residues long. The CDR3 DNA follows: TGTGCCCATCCGCCCTACGAGCAGTACTTC. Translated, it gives CAHPPYEQYF.

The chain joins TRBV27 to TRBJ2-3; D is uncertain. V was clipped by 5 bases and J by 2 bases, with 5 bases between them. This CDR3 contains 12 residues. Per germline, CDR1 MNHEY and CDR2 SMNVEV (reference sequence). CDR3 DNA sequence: TGTGCCAGCAGTCCCTACACAGATACGCAGTATTTT. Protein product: CASSPYTDTQYF.